These T cell receptor beta chains were read from a single sample in a study of blood T cell repertoires in COVID-19. Clones were sequenced by immunoSEQ multiplex PCR, and TCRdb holds only the in-frame ones, with some missing. The sample lists some 420,000 clones; 80% to 90% were seen once. The source material was PBMCs or T cells enriched from blood (not recorded which). The receptors originated from a man aged 30-40 years who had recovered from COVID-19. Each CDR3 is given with its conserved first and last residue. The D gene is left open where the match is weak. A clone size is listed for some rows: how often the clone was seen (once, few, many), or a class if it is expanded.

>TRBV2|TRBJ1-4|.|.
CASSEAGVQAEKLFF
TGTGCCAGCAGTGAAGCCGGGGTCCAGGCGGAAAAACTGTTTTTT
>TRBV19|TRBJ2-2|.|.
CATLDRTNTGELFF
TGTGCCACTCTCGACAGGACGAACACCGGGGAGCTGTTTTTT
>TRBV7-8|TRBJ2-5|.|.
CASSSPGRPQETQYF
TGTGCCAGCAGCTCCCCGGGGAGGCCCCAAGAGACCCAGTACTTC
>TRBV28|TRBJ1-5|.|TRBD1
CASSLFLSGGSNQPQHF
TGTGCCAGCAGTTTATTTCTATCAGGGGGAAGCAATCAGCCCCAGCATTTT
>TRBV7-7|TRBJ2-5|.|.
CASSLDREETQYF
TGTGCCAGCAGCTTAGATAGAGAAGAGACCCAGTACTTC
>TRBV6-1|TRBJ2-5|.|TRBD2
CASSGVGTSGRVETQYF
TGTGCCAGCAGTGGCGTTGGGACTAGCGGGAGGGTTGAGACCCAGTACTTC
>TRBV6-6|TRBJ1-4|.|TRBD1
CAAQGQFNEKLFF
TGTGCCGCCCAGGGACAGTTTAATGAAAAACTGTTTTTT
>TRBV6-5|TRBJ1-2|once|.
CASSPRAIYGYTF
TGTGCCAGCAGTCCTAGAGCCATTTATGGCTACACCTTC
>TRBV25-1|TRBJ2-7|.|TRBD2
CASSVSGTRYEQYF
TGTGCCAGCAGTGTCAGCGGGACTCGATACGAGCAGTACTTC
>TRBV6-5|TRBJ1-1|.|TRBD1
CASTDRGTEAFF
TGTGCCAGCACCGACAGGGGCACTGAAGCTTTCTTT
>TRBV5-4|TRBJ1-2|few|TRBD1
CASSLYDRVDYGYTF
TGTGCCAGCAGCTTGTATGACAGGGTCGACTATGGCTACACCTTC
>TRBV5-6|TRBJ2-2|once|.
CASRLGGWGTGELFF
TGTGCCAGCAGGCTTGGAGGGTGGGGCACCGGGGAGCTGTTTTTT
>TRBV11-2|TRBJ1-4|.|.
CASRNRTTDGEKLFF
TGTGCCAGCCGCAACAGGACGACGGACGGTGAAAAACTGTTTTTT
>TRBV19|TRBJ2-1|.|.
CASSIPTGIDEQFF
TGTGCCAGTAGTATACCAACCGGGATCGATGAGCAGTTCTTC
>TRBV5-1|TRBJ2-3|.|.
CASAQVSTDTQYF
TGCGCCAGCGCGCAGGTCAGCACAGATACGCAGTATTTT
>TRBV6-5|TRBJ2-7|.|.
CASSYSPSGEEEQYF
TGTGCCAGCAGTTACTCCCCATCGGGGGAGGAGGAGCAGTACTTC
>TRBV2|TRBJ1-5|.|TRBD1
CASSQDRVSPQHF
TGTGCCAGCAGTCAGGACAGGGTCTCGCCCCAGCATTTT
>TRBV27|TRBJ1-1|once|.
CASSFAVAGTEAFF
TGTGCCAGCAGTTTCGCGGTCGCGGGGACTGAAGCTTTCTTT
>TRBV19|TRBJ2-3|.|TRBD2
CASSIDLGGGADTQYF
TGTGCCAGTAGTATAGATCTCGGGGGAGGGGCAGATACGCAGTATTTT